The clone carrying this T cell receptor (beta chain) turned up a few times. The sample comes from a study of identical twins. The V and J ends lost 5 bases and 6 bases, in that order; junction bases with no gene match: 14. The germline gives CDR1 LNHNV, CDR2 YYDKDF (reference sequence). The CDR3 has 17 amino acids. TCRdb recomputed calls from the 5' RACE reads with MiXCR, one row per CDR3 protein. The sample consists of 200,000 or so distinct CDR3 sequences, approximately 16% of them appearing once. In addition, the sample was reused for a study of T cells expressing NK-cell markers.

The chain employs TRBV15 and TRBJ2-1; TRBD2 agrees at 9 bases. This TCR came from a young woman in good health. The specimen was CD8+ T cells sorted from blood. Written as DNA, the CDR3 is TGTGCCACCAGCGGGCCGGCTAGCGGGAAGGCCTTCAATGAGCAGTTCTTC. Encoded protein: CATSGPASGKAFNEQFF.